Below, 12 T cell receptor beta chains from the same sample are listed, as sequenced in a study of read filtering for tumor transcriptome and immune sequencing. This library used roughly 0.4 ug RNA and molecular barcoded adaptors spanning alpha/delta and beta/gamma chains. TCRdb itself ran the reads through MiXCR, one entry per CDR3 protein. This table holds about 130,000 distinct CDR3 sequences, approximately 12% found once. The sequenced material came from a population of CD138-negative cells sorted from bone marrow. The source is a donor older than 35 with multiple myeloma.

This clonotype occurred many times. CDR3 sequence: CASSRGPADTEAFF. The CDR3 DNA reads as TGTGCCAGCAGCCGGGGCCCGGCGGACACTGAAGCTTTCTTT. The chain links TRBV5-4 to TRBJ1-1; D is possibly TRBD1 (5 bases). Germline V gene lookup returns CDR1 SGHNT and CDR2 YYREEE (reference sequence). The germline V and J ends were trimmed by 4 bases and 3 bases, with 13 bases remaining between them. This CDR3 is 14 amino acids long.

This clonotype has a count of ten or more. The chain is built from TRBV28 and TRBJ2-3; D gene uncertain. The CDR3 is 15 amino acids. The germline gives CDR1 MDHEN, CDR2 SYDVKM. V gave up 0 bases and J gave up 4 bases, with 11 bases separating them. The CDR3 spells CASSLWTDGPDTQYF. The CDR3 nucleotides are TGTGCCAGCAGTTTATGGACGGACGGGCCAGATACGCAGTATTTT.

There are a few counts of this clonotype. A read error may explain this, as a much larger clone is one base away. The chain links TRBV2 to TRBJ1-4, with a tentative D call TRBD1 (6 bases). Trimming left V 4 bases short and J 7 bases short, with 13 bases between. CDR1 and CDR2 from the germline V gene are SNHLY and FYNNEI. This CDR3 is 14 amino acids long. The CDR3, as DNA: TGTGCCAGCAGTGGCACCAGGGGTAGTGAAAAACTGTTTTTT. Amino acid sequence: CASSGTRGSEKLFF.

This clonotype was seen many times. The chain is built from TRBV6-2 or TRBV6-3 and TRBJ2-1; D perhaps matches TRBD2 (6 bases). Between the trimmed V and J ends, which lost 4 bases and 4 bases, there was a span of 14 bases. The CDR3 runs 15 residues. From germline, CDR1 is MNHEY and CDR2 SVGEGT. The DNA of the CDR3 is TGTGCCAGCAGTTTACGCGGGATGGGGTACAATGAGCAGTTCTTC. Translation: CASSLRGMGYNEQFF.

A few counts support this clonotype. The chain combines TRBV20-1 with TRBJ2-1; 10 nucleotides align to TRBD2. After removal of 4 bases from V and 6 bases from J, the junction contained 6 bases not matched to a gene. The CDR3 runs to 14 residues. Per germline, CDR1 DFQATT and CDR2 SNEGSKA (reference sequence). The CDR3 loop reads CSATLASGSNEQFF. The CDR3 DNA reads as TGCAGTGCTACTTTGGCTAGCGGGAGCAATGAGCAGTTCTTC.

This clonotype came up many times. This chain joins TRBV3-1 and TRBJ1-5; D unresolved. This CDR3 region has 15 residues. Trimming took off 0 bases at V and 0 bases at J, with 6 bases between the two ends. The germline gives CDR1 LGHDT, CDR2 YNNKEL (reference sequence). The CDR3 spells CASSQDSYSNQPQHF. The CDR3 DNA is TGTGCCAGCAGCCAAGACAGTTATAGCAATCAGCCCCAGCATTTT.

DNA of the CDR3: TGTGCCAGCAGCTTAGTGGGGGGAAGCACAGATACGCAGTATTTT. It yields the protein CASSLVGGSTDTQYF. The genes are TRBV7-8 and TRBJ2-3, with D perhaps TRBD2 (6 bases). CDR1 is SGHVS and CDR2 is FQNEAQ in the germline V gene. The CDR3 is 15 amino acids. Deletions cut 1 base from V and 0 bases from J, with 8 bases between. Full variable domain (rest looked up from reference TRBV7-8 and TRBJ2-3): GAGVSQSPRYKVAKRGQDVALRCDPISGHVSLFWYQQALGQGPEFLTYFQNEAQLDKSGLPSDRFFAERPEGSVSTLKIQRTQQEDSAVYLCASSLVGGSTDTQYFGPGTRLTVL.

On this clonotype itself: With a much larger clone just one base away, this may be a read error. The chain couples TRBV28 to TRBJ2-6; the D gene is possibly TRBD2 (5 bases). This CDR3 comprises 15 residues. Germline CDR1 is MDHEN and CDR2 is SYDVKM. V lost 8 bases and J 4 bases, leaving 15 bases between the germline ends. The CDR3 here is CASSDRGTGANVLTF. CDR3 in DNA: TGTGCCAGCTCAGATCGGGGTACAGGGGCCAACGTCCTGACTTTC.

This clonotype has at least ten counts. The chain links TRBV20-1 to TRBJ2-1; 7 bases fit TRBD2. Unmatched junction bases numbered 3, after V lost 3 bases and J lost 7 bases. CDR3 length: 12 amino acids. Germline loops: CDR1 DFQATT, CDR2 SNEGSKA (reference sequence). The CDR3 region has the DNA TGCAGTGCTAGGAGGGACTATAATGAGCAGTTCTTC. Its protein product is CSARRDYNEQFF.

This clonotype was found many times. V is TRBV9 and J is TRBJ2-2, with D perhaps matching TRBD1 (6 bases). The ends were cut back, 0 bases at V and 5 bases at J, with 11 bases in the middle. Looked up from germline, CDR1 is SGDLS and CDR2 is YYNGEE. The CDR3 extends over 15 amino acids. CDR3 sequence reads: CASSVGTEATGELFF. The CDR3 coding sequence is TGTGCCAGCAGCGTAGGGACAGAAGCTACCGGGGAGCTGTTTTTT. The whole variable domain, remainder taken from reference TRBV9 and TRBJ2-2, is DSGVTQTPKHLITATGQRVTLRCSPRSGDLSVYWYQQSLDQGLQFLIQYYNGEERAKGNILERFSAQQFPDLHSELNLSSLELGDSALYFCASSVGTEATGELFFGEGSRLTVL.

This clonotype was seen many times. The V call is TRBV24-1, the J call TRBJ2-3; no clear D. The germline V gene has CDR1 KGHDR and CDR2 SFDVKD. Trimming pared 4 bases from V and 5 bases from J, leaving 6 bases between. The CDR3 contains 12 residues. The CDR3, as DNA: TGTGCCACCAGTGACGGTCGAGATACGCAGTATTTT. Translation: CATSDGRDTQYF.

This clonotype was detected many times. The rearrangement links TRBV20-1 to TRBJ1-1; perhaps TRBD1 as D (6 bases). V was cut by 4 bases and J by 4 bases, with 19 bases left in between. Germline values: CDR1 DFQATT, CDR2 SNEGSKA (reference sequence). The CDR3 loop spans 15 amino acids. The CDR3 DNA is TGCAGTGCTAAGTTTAGGGGGGCGCTTGGCACTGAAGCTTTCTTT. It translates to CSAKFRGALGTEAFF.